Below are 18 T cell receptor beta chains sequenced from a single sample in a study of blood T cells in healthy people across ages. Alongside a J-beta primer mix, a sample-barcoded 5' primer served in a second PCR lasting roughly 7 to 12 cycles. TCRdb analysed the 5' RACE reads with MiXCR anew, one entry per CDR3 protein. The sample contains more than 1,400,000 distinct CDR3 sequences, approximately 38% of which appear only once. The sequenced sample consisted of blood. Receptors originate from a woman aged 18-35 years in good health.

This clonotype showed up just a few times. The chain carries TRBV20-1 and TRBJ2-1; 9 bases match TRBD2. Germline-derived CDR1 and CDR2 are DFQATT and SNEGSKA (reference sequence). Trimming took 3 bases from V and 6 from J; bases not matched to a gene: 6. This CDR3 contains 14 residues. CDR3 coding DNA: TGCAGTGCTAGGGTGATAGCGGGGGTCAATGAGCAGTTCTTC. It translates to CSARVIAGVNEQFF.

The chain combines TRBV11-1 with TRBJ2-2, with a possible D match to TRBD1 (5 bases). Germline V gene sequence: CDR1 SGHAT, CDR2 FQDESV (reference sequence). V gave up 7 bases and J gave up 1 base, with 10 bases separating them. This CDR3 region has 14 residues. For the CDR3, the DNA is TGTGCCAGCAAGACAGCTAAGAACACCGGGGAGCTGTTTTTT. Encoded protein: CASKTAKNTGELFF.

This sequence joins TRBV9 and TRBJ2-1, with 11 bases aligning to TRBD2. This CDR3 is 17 amino acids long. Germline V lookup: CDR1 SGDLS, CDR2 YYNGEE. V was pared by 3 bases and J by 4 bases, with 9 bases of the junction left unmatched. CDR3 bases: TGTGCCAGCAGCGCGGGGCTAGCGGGGGGCCTTTACAATGAGCAGTTCTTC. This gives the protein CASSAGLAGGLYNEQFF.

The chain employs TRBV29-1 and TRBJ1-2; D is undetermined. Germline CDR1 is SQVTM and CDR2 is ANQGSEA. This CDR3 region has 14 residues. V was pared by 6 bases and J by 0 bases, with 14 bases between. The CDR3 is CSVGFGISNYGYTF. The CDR3 DNA reads TGCAGCGTGGGCTTTGGCATTTCTAACTATGGCTACACCTTC.

At least ten counts were recorded for this clonotype. A junction end diverges from the germline sequence, so it may reflect a read error. This chain joins TRBV2 and TRBJ2-1, with D perhaps matching TRBD2 (5 bases). The CDR3 extends over 11 amino acids. The germline V gene has CDR1 SNHLY and CDR2 FYNNEI. Here the CDR3 DNA reads TGCGCCAGCAGCGGATACAATGAGCAGTTCTTC. Residues: CASSGYNEQFF.

This chain joins TRBV6-5 and TRBJ2-1; 9 bases align to TRBD2. Germline V lookup: CDR1 MNHEY, CDR2 SVGAGI. The CDR3 totals 12 residues. In nucleotides, the CDR3 is TGTTCTCGGCTAGCGGGGTACAATGAGCAGTTCTTC. Its protein is CSRLAGYNEQFF.

The rearrangement joins TRBV5-1 to TRBJ1-4, with a possible D match to TRBD1 (6 bases). V lost 0 bases and J lost 0, with 21 bases in between. The CDR3 sequence is 20 residues long. The germline gives CDR1 SGHRS, CDR2 YFSETQ. In DNA, the CDR3 is TGCGCCAGCAGCTTGGCAAAATATCTGACAGGCCCCGCAACTAATGAAAAACTGTTTTTT. This translates into CASSLAKYLTGPATNEKLFF.

The chain carries TRBV4-1 and TRBJ2-3; weak D call: TRBD2 (6 bases). Germline-derived CDR1 and CDR2 are MGHRA and YSYEKL. The CDR3 has 15 residues. The V end lost 4 bases, the J end lost 2 bases, and 13 bases lay between the germline ends. The CDR3 sequence is CASSPGAGPTDTQYF. The CDR3 nucleotides read TGCGCCAGCAGCCCAGGAGCGGGTCCCACAGATACGCAGTATTTT.

The chain is built from TRBV5-1 and TRBJ2-1, with D unclear. This CDR3 is 15 amino acids long. Germline assignment: CDR1 SGHRS and CDR2 YFSETQ. V lost 4 bases and J lost 3, with 14 bases in between. The CDR3 reads CASSPESNSYNEQFF. The CDR3 nucleotides are TGCGCCAGCAGCCCGGAAAGCAACAGCTACAATGAGCAGTTCTTC. The full variable domain, its missing parts supplied by reference TRBV5-1 and TRBJ2-1, is KAGVTQTPRYLIKTRGQQVTLSCSPISGHRSVSWYQQTPGQGLQFLFEYFSETQRNKGNFPGRFSGRQFSNSRSEMNVSTLELGDSALYLCASSPESNSYNEQFFGPGTRLTVL.

This clonotype came up once. This chain uses TRBV29-1 with TRBJ1-2; D is uncertain. The V end was cut by 4 bases, the J end by 6 bases, with 12 bases between. The CDR3 runs 12 residues. Germline V gene lookup returns CDR1 SQVTM and CDR2 ANQGSEA. The chain's CDR3 is CSVGIGKNGYTF. In nucleotides, the CDR3 is TGCAGCGTTGGGATCGGAAAAAATGGCTACACCTTC.

The rearrangement joins TRBV29-1 to TRBJ2-7, with D possibly TRBD2 on 6 matching bases. CDR1 is SQVTM, CDR2 ANQGSEA, per germline. CDR3 length equals 18 residues. The germline V and J ends were trimmed by 0 bases and 7 bases, with 28 bases remaining between them. This CDR3 reads CSVEERSGWALGYNEQYF. In DNA form, the CDR3 reads TGCAGCGTTGAAGAGAGAAGCGGGTGGGCCCTAGGATACAATGAGCAGTACTTC.

The chain recombines TRBV6-5 with TRBJ1-1; no firm D call. The CDR3 consists of 14 residues. The germline gives CDR1 MNHEY, CDR2 SVGAGI. V was shortened by 2 bases and J by 0 bases, with 7 bases between the two germline ends. CDR3 region: CASSYEGLNTEAFF. CDR3 nucleotides: TGTGCCAGCAGTTACGAAGGGTTGAACACTGAAGCTTTCTTT.

Only one count was recorded for this clonotype. The rearrangement joins TRBV7-9 to TRBJ1-4; D is undetermined. CDR1 is SEHNR and CDR2 is FQNEAQ in the germline V gene (reference sequence). CDR3 length: 15 amino acids. Trimming left V 3 bases short and J 1 base short, with 9 bases between. The CDR3 sequence: CASSFGSGTNEKLFF. CDR3 coding DNA: TGTGCCAGCAGCTTTGGATCTGGAACTAATGAAAAACTGTTTTTT.

The chain links TRBV12-3 or TRBV12-4 to TRBJ1-2; possible D gene TRBD1, 6 bases. The length of the CDR3 is 18 residues. V was pared by 4 bases and J by 1 base, with 22 bases between. The CDR3 protein is CASSYEPRSRDINYGYTF. The CDR3 coding sequence is TGTGCCAGCAGTTATGAGCCTCGGAGCCGGGACATTAACTATGGCTACACCTTC.

The genes are TRBV6-5 and TRBJ2-2, with D unclear. The ends were cut back, 1 base at V and 1 base at J, with 4 bases in the middle. Germline CDR1 and CDR2: MNHEY and SVGAGI. The CDR3 consists of 14 residues. CDR3 sequence reads: CASSYFKNTGELFF. CDR3 sequence (DNA): TGTGCCAGCAGTTACTTCAAGAACACCGGGGAGCTGTTTTTT.

The sample holds one count of this clonotype. The chain couples TRBV2 to TRBJ2-7, with 9 positions matching TRBD1. Germline V lookup: CDR1 SNHLY, CDR2 FYNNEI. V shed 9 bases and J 1 base; nucleotides not matched to a gene: 4. The CDR3 is 13 residues long. CDR3 sequence (DNA): TGTGCCAGTCGGGACAGGGAATCCTACGAGCAGTACTTC. Translated: CASRDRESYEQYF.

J is TRBJ2-1 and V is TRBV6-1; 8 bases are a match to TRBD2. This CDR3 is built from 15 residues. The germline gives CDR1 MNHNS, CDR2 SASEGT. V lost 1 base and J lost 5; bases outside the gene matches: 4. The CDR3 nucleotides read TGTGCCAGCAGTGAAGTTGGAGCGGGGGACAATGAGCAGTTCTTC. Translated, it gives CASSEVGAGDNEQFF.

Worth noting for this clonotype: One junction end does not reproduce the germline sequence, and a read error may be involved. V and J are TRBV5-1 and TRBJ1-1; 9 bases agree with TRBD1. The CDR3 contains 14 residues. Germline V lookup: CDR1 SGHRS, CDR2 YFSETQ. The CDR3 protein is CASSTGTGNNEAFF. For the CDR3, the DNA is TGCGCCAGCAGCACAGGGACAGGGAACAATGAAGCTTTCTTT.